This TCR beta chain was sequenced during a study of T-cell memory formation after mild COVID-19. Findings of the study overall: Day 15 to 85 contracting clones showed balanced CD4/CD8; day 15 to 37 expanders favored CD4+. The SARS-CoV-2 specificity of second-wave clones reaching peak at day 37 remained unverified.

The sample holds a few counts of this clonotype. Antigen unknown. The CDR3 loop spans 16 amino acids. In germline, CDR1 is SGDLS, CDR2 YYNGEE. The V gene end was trimmed by 0 bases and the J gene end by 6 bases; junction bases not matched to a gene: 10. TCRdb ran MiXCR on the 5' RACE reads and lists one entry per CDR3 protein. The table records some 160,000 distinct CDR3 sequences, over 10% of them present only once. The source of this sequence is a man between 18 and 29 years old who had mild COVID-19 (a few samples of this study predate the infection). Cell type and time point are not known. The chain combines TRBV9 with TRBJ2-7, with 9 bases that match TRBD1. Sequenced: PBMCs or a T cell subset sorted from them (not recorded which). CDR3 in amino acids: CASSVGPLGQGGEQYF. In nucleotides, the CDR3 is TGTGCCAGCAGCGTAGGTCCCTTGGGACAGGGAGGCGAGCAGTACTTC.